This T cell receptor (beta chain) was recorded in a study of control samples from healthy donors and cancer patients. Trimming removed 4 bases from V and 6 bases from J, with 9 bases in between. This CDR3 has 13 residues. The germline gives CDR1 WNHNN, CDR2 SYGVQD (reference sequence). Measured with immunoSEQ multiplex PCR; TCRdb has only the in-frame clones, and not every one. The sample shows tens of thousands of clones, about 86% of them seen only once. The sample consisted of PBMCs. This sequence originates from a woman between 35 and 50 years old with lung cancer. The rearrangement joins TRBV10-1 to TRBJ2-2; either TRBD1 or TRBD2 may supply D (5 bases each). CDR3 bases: TGCGCCAGCAGTGTGGGGGAAGCCGGGGAGCTGTTTTTT. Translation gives CASSVGEAGELFF.